This is a list of T cell receptor beta chains from one sample in a study of blood T cell repertoires in COVID-19. Using immunoSEQ multiplex PCR, the repertoire was profiled, and TCRdb retains in-frame clones only, with some absent. The sample contains some 200,000 clones, about four fifths of which appear only once. Sample: peripheral blood. These receptors were taken from a woman aged 80 or older with COVID-19, enrolled during active disease. The conserved cysteine and the conserved F or W are not part of the CDR3 here. The listing skips clone size in some rows; elsewhere it reads once, few, many or a size class.

TRBV21-1,.,ASSKKNSQMEGYTEAF
TRBV19,.,ASSNGGSSSYEQY
TRBV19,.,ASSIPGLAGRPYEQY
TRBV7-2,.,ASSRQGLAGGYNEQF
TRBV2,.,ASSDIAASYEQY
TRBV6-2/TRBV6-3,.,ASSWGSTYEQY
TRBV5-1,few,ASRYGDRRPEKLF
TRBV15,.,ATSRDGVGGYGYT
TRBV13,once,ASSLASGDEQF
TRBV6-2/TRBV6-3,.,ASSSESYSYEQY
TRBV12-3/TRBV12-4,.,ASSLRGLEAF
TRBV6-6,.,ASSLGGDKGEQF
TRBV19,.,ASSKDRVPYGYT
TRBV6-2/TRBV6-3,.,ASSYELGNTGELF
TRBV5-4,.,ASSPGLGQGGSPLH
TRBV7-9,.,ASSLDTGGTEIEAF
TRBV6-2/TRBV6-3,.,ASSSSTARFPYEQY
TRBV6-5,.,ASSYSSTSRTGELF
TRBV2,.,ASSVRVAGADTQY
TRBV7-8,.,ASSLRGSGNTIY
TRBV5-1,.,ASSLGLADTADTQY
TRBV28,.,ASSTQRTGGIYEQY
TRBV5-1,.,ASSLTSREQF
TRBV15,once,ATSRDLGTGGEKLF
TRBV5-1,.,ASSLLQAGYEQY
TRBV27,.,ASSLAGETYNEQF
TRBV2,.,ASSARVWHEQY
TRBV6-5,.,ASSYRAGWDTQY
TRBV10-3,.,AISEGSHYEQY
TRBV7-9,.,ASSLAGDSYGYT
TRBV7-6,few,ASSLGENQPQH
TRBV19,few,ASSISSGGFNEQF
TRBV3-1/TRBV3-2,medium-sized,ASSHEGPPPNYGYT
TRBV5-1,.,ASSQSAGVSYNEQF
TRBV5-1,.,ASSLNGYEQY
TRBV3-1/TRBV3-2,.,ASSPPGGKLF
TRBV28,.,ASSLGTGVNSPLH
TRBV19,.,ASSITNYGYT
TRBV2,.,ASNTAGLSPLH
TRBV4-1,.,ASSQVSAGVSYNEQF
TRBV7-6,.,ASSLLFGDTQY
TRBV24-1,once,ATSAAPGQGTPYEQF
TRBV7-9,.,ASSFGAGGMDEQF
TRBV29-1,.,SVEGSSGSFSEQY
TRBV6-6,once,ASSNRDRGESPLH
TRBV9,.,ASSPRMSGQGEAF
TRBV7-8,few,ASSLAGLADEQF
TRBV7-9,.,ASSLDENFNQPQH
TRBV7-2,.,ASSLGGSHEQF
TRBV29-1,.,SVEGASGANVLT
TRBV6-1,.,ASSGGTSGPYNEQF
TRBV7-2,few,ASSPGQNTEAF